The next 30 T cell receptor beta chains were all read from a single sample in a study of T cell responses to AZD1222 COVID-19 vaccine (TCRdb year 2021). The library was made by the immunoSEQ multiplex PCR assay. TCRdb obtained this table from immuneACCESS and retained in-frame rearrangements with V and J assigned. These tables miss some clones; where compared with another copy, unresolved V genes account for less than half of the shortfall, and the remainder is unexplained. This sample lists about 110,000 clones; 90% were detected once. The top ten hold roughly 8% of the sample. This specimen's time point label, interpreted: about 28 days (+/-7) after the second vaccine dose. Here the sequenced sample was peripheral blood, taken 28 days after the second AZD1222 dose. Every receptor here comes from an adult who received the AZD1222 COVID-19 vaccine.

The chain is built from TRBV7-3 and TRBJ2-6; tentatively, D is TRBD1 (7 bases). The CDR3 is 16 amino acids. V lost 5 bases, J lost 2 bases, and 13 bases lay in between. In germline, CDR1 is SGHTA, CDR2 FQGTGA. The CDR3 coding sequence is TGTGCCAGCAGCGGGGGGACAGCAGCTGGGGCCAACGTCCTGACTTTC. Translation gives CASSGGTAAGANVLTF.

J is TRBJ1-3 and V is TRBV9; D may be TRBD1 (5 bases). This CDR3 contains 15 residues. Trimming shortened V by 0 bases and J by 2 bases, and 9 bases separated the two germline ends. Germline CDR1 SGDLS, CDR2 YYNGEE. The CDR3 protein is CASSVAQGPGNTIYF. The CDR3 nucleotides are TGTGCCAGCAGCGTAGCTCAGGGACCTGGAAACACCATATATTTT.

The gene calls are TRBV7-6 and TRBJ1-1, with a weak D call TRBD1 (5 bases). The CDR3 runs 17 residues. The germline CDR1 and CDR2 sequences are SGHVS and FNYEAQ. The V gene lost 5 bases and the J gene lost 0 bases, with 19 bases spanning the gap. The DNA of the CDR3 is TGTGCCAGCAGCACCCCCCTGACGGGGCCAGTGAACACTGAAGCTTTCTTT. This gives the protein CASSTPLTGPVNTEAFF.

CDR3 in amino acids: CATRPRTFSGNTIYF. CDR3 coding DNA: TGTGCCACCAGACCCCGGACGTTCTCTGGAAACACCATATATTTT. The chain is built from TRBV15 and TRBJ1-3; no clear D gene. This CDR3 is built from 15 residues. CDR1 is LNHNV, CDR2 YYDKDF, per germline (reference sequence). The V end lost 6 bases, the J end lost 0 bases, and 12 bases lay between the germline ends.

The chain recombines TRBV14 with TRBJ1-3, with TRBD1 as a possible D gene (5 bases). The CDR3 extends over 15 amino acids. CDR1 and CDR2 (germline): SGHDN, FVKESK. With 1 base removed from V and 4 bases from J, the gap between germline ends came to 11 bases. Here the CDR3 reads CASSQVVGAGNTIYF. Here the CDR3 DNA reads TGTGCCAGCAGCCAAGTCGTAGGGGCCGGAAACACCATATATTTT. Complete variable domain (other parts from reference TRBV14 and TRBJ1-3): EAGVTQFPSHSVIEKGQTVTLRCDPISGHDNLYWYRRVMGKEIKFLLHFVKESKQDESGMPNNRFLAERTGGTYSTLKVQPAELEDSGVYFCASSQVVGAGNTIYFGEGSWLTVV.

This chain uses TRBV6-1 with TRBJ2-7; D is ambiguous. Trimming left V 3 bases short and J 0 bases short, with 6 bases between. Germline V CDR1 and CDR2: MNHNS, SASEGT. CDR3 length: 13 residues. As DNA, the CDR3 is TGTGCCAGCAGTGAGAGCAACTCCTACGAGCAGTACTTC. This translates into CASSESNSYEQYF.

In its sample, this clone was seen once. V and J are TRBV2 and TRBJ1-4; the D is unclear. Trimming took 6 bases from V and 8 from J, leaving 16 bases between them. CDR3 length: 14 amino acids. Germline V gene lookup returns CDR1 SNHLY and CDR2 FYNNEI. The CDR3 loop is CASRGIGSREKLFF. CDR3 DNA: TGTGCCAGCAGGGGGATAGGGTCACGAGAAAAACTGTTTTTT.

The chain uses TRBV4-1 and TRBJ1-5; D is undetermined. CDR1 and CDR2 from the germline V gene are MGHRA and YSYEKL. This CDR3 is built from 15 residues. V was clipped by 6 bases and J by 9 bases, with 21 bases between them. The CDR3 reads CASSPLAVSFRPQHF. CDR3 nucleotide sequence: TGCGCCAGCAGTCCATTGGCAGTTAGTTTTCGGCCCCAGCATTTT.

This chain links TRBV24-1 with TRBJ1-3; the D is unclear. The germline CDR1 and CDR2 sequences are KGHDR and SFDVKD. V lost 5 bases and J 11 bases, leaving 15 bases between the germline ends. There are 13 residues in the CDR3. The CDR3 nucleotides are TGTGCCACCAGTGCCGGAGAGGGTTGGCCCATATATTTT. This encodes CATSAGEGWPIYF.

The CDR3 is CASSFRREGREKLFF. In DNA, the CDR3 is TGTGCCAGCAGCTTCCGCAGGGAGGGAAGGGAAAAACTGTTTTTT. The chain combines TRBV7-2 with TRBJ1-4; TRBD1 might be the D (5 bases). From germline, CDR1 is SGHTA and CDR2 FQGNSA. The CDR3 contains 15 residues. V was shortened by 3 bases and J by 8 bases, with 16 bases between the two germline ends.

The chain employs TRBV19 and TRBJ2-5; 8 bases are shared with TRBD1. V was clipped by 8 bases and J by 5 bases; unmatched bases: 16. This CDR3 is built from 16 residues. In germline, CDR1 is LNHDA, CDR2 SQIVND (reference sequence). As DNA, the CDR3 is TGTGCCAGTGACTCGCTTGGACAGGGAGGCGGTGAGACCCAGTACTTC. Its protein is CASDSLGQGGGETQYF. Supplemented by reference TRBV19 and TRBJ2-5, the full variable domain reads DGGITQSPKYLFRKEGQNVTLSCEQNLNHDAMYWYRQDPGQGLRLIYYSQIVNDFQKGDIAEGYSVSREKKESFPLTVTSAQKNPTAFYLCASDSLGQGGGETQYFGPGTRLLVL.

The chain has TRBV2 and TRBJ1-1; a weak D match, TRBD1 (6 bases). Germline CDR1 reads SNHLY; CDR2 reads FYNNEI. V was clipped by 9 bases and J by 4 bases, with 18 bases between them. The length of the CDR3 is 14 residues. CDR3: CAREGGVVGTEAFF. The CDR3 DNA reads TGTGCCAGAGAGGGGGGGGTGGTTGGCACTGAAGCTTTCTTT.

This chain uses TRBV7-3 with TRBJ2-3, with D possibly matching TRBD2 (7 bases). V lost 5 bases and J 8 bases, leaving 17 bases between the germline ends. CDR3 size: 14 residues. CDR1 is SGHTA, CDR2 FQGTGA, per germline. This CDR3 is CASSRGGAAVTQYF. The CDR3 coding sequence is TGTGCCAGCAGCCGTGGGGGGGCTGCCGTTACGCAGTATTTT.

The chain links TRBV7-2 to TRBJ2-1; TRBD1 agrees at 7 bases. The CDR3 sequence is 15 residues long. V lost 4 bases to trimming and J lost 4 bases; unmatched junction nucleotides: 7. Per germline, CDR1 SGHTA and CDR2 FQGNSA. CDR3 loop: CASSSRQGLYNEQFF. CDR3 bases: TGTGCCAGCAGCTCTCGACAGGGCCTATACAATGAGCAGTTCTTC.

V and J are TRBV27 and TRBJ1-2; tentatively, D is TRBD1 (5 bases). V was clipped by 2 bases and J by 4 bases, with 14 bases between them. Germline values: CDR1 MNHEY, CDR2 SMNVEV (reference sequence). The CDR3 runs to 15 residues. The CDR3 loop is CASSLTPGPGYGYTF. The CDR3 region has the DNA TGTGCCAGCAGTTTAACCCCGGGGCCGGGCTATGGCTACACCTTC.

The CDR3 reads CASSPGLAGSSGDEQFF. CDR3 in DNA: TGTGCCAGCTCACCGGGACTAGCGGGGTCATCGGGGGATGAGCAGTTCTTC. The chain employs TRBV18 and TRBJ2-1, with 13 bases matching TRBD2. With V trimmed by 3 bases and J by 8 bases, 10 bases remained unmatched. CDR1 KGHSH and CDR2 LQKENI come from the germline V gene. CDR3 length: 17 amino acids.

V and J are TRBV27 and TRBJ1-1, with D possibly TRBD1 on 5 matching bases. V was shortened by 3 bases and J by 5 bases, with 16 bases between the two germline ends. CDR1 is MNHEY, CDR2 SMNVEV, per germline (reference sequence). The CDR3 consists of 15 residues. Written as DNA, the CDR3 is TGTGCCAGCAGTTTCTATGACAGCGGGAGAACTGAAGCTTTCTTT. The encoded protein is CASSFYDSGRTEAFF.

The chain carries TRBV4-3 and TRBJ2-3; D uncertain. The CDR3 is 11 amino acids. Germline lookup yields CDR1 LGHNA and CDR2 YSLEER. Between the trimmed V and J ends, which lost 9 bases and 1 base, there was a span of 5 bases. DNA for the CDR3: TGCGCCAGGAAGGGCACAGATACGCAGTATTTT. Its protein is CARKGTDTQYF.

The chain uses TRBV5-1 and TRBJ2-7, with 7 bases identical to TRBD2. Germline CDR1 and CDR2: SGHRS and YFSETQ. V dropped 6 bases and J dropped 4; count of bases not matched to a gene: 10. This CDR3 has 14 amino acids. The CDR3, as DNA: TGCGCCAGCACCACCGGGGGGAAGAGATACGAGCAGTACTTC. Translating it yields CASTTGGKRYEQYF.

This sequence joins TRBV4-2 and TRBJ1-3; D gene unclear. The V and J ends lost 0 bases and 2 bases respectively, with 8 bases between them. This CDR3 has 15 amino acids. Per the germline V gene, CDR1 is LGHNA and CDR2 is YNFKEQ. The CDR3 sequence is CASSQDWLTGNTIYF. For the CDR3, the DNA is TGTGCCAGCAGCCAAGATTGGCTAACTGGAAACACCATATATTTT.

The rearrangement links TRBV7-2 to TRBJ2-2; D remains unclear. CDR1 and CDR2 (germline): SGHTA, FQGNSA. The CDR3 has 16 amino acids. V lost 2 bases and J lost 4, with 14 bases in between. CDR3 protein: CASSLFSRLGTGELFF. The CDR3, as DNA: TGTGCCAGCAGCTTATTTTCTCGGCTGGGCACCGGGGAGCTGTTTTTT.

The J gene is TRBJ2-2, the V gene TRBV7-9; the match to TRBD1 covers 9 bases. CDR1 is SEHNR, CDR2 FQNEAQ, per germline (reference sequence). After removal of 5 bases from V and 4 bases from J, the junction contained 11 bases not matched to a gene. The length of the CDR3 is 17 residues. CDR3 protein: CASSPTSQGAITGELFF. The CDR3 nucleotides read TGTGCCAGCAGCCCGACATCACAGGGGGCGATCACCGGGGAGCTGTTTTTT.

The rearrangement joins TRBV9 to TRBJ1-2; no firm D call. The germline V gene has CDR1 SGDLS and CDR2 YYNGEE. V was pared by 0 bases and J by 4 bases, with 16 bases between. This CDR3 comprises 16 residues. CDR3 amino acids: CASSVGSMSGPYGYTF. DNA of the CDR3: TGTGCCAGCAGCGTAGGTTCGATGAGCGGTCCCTATGGCTACACCTTC. The whole variable domain, remainder taken from reference TRBV9 and TRBJ1-2, is DSGVTQTPKHLITATGQRVTLRCSPRSGDLSVYWYQQSLDQGLQFLIQYYNGEERAKGNILERFSAQQFPDLHSELNLSSLELGDSALYFCASSVGSMSGPYGYTFGSGTRLTVV.

The chain recombines TRBV7-9 with TRBJ2-2; the D gene could be TRBD1 or TRBD2 (6 bases each). V was pared by 8 bases and J by 5 bases, with 15 bases between. Germline loops: CDR1 SEHNR, CDR2 FQNEAQ (reference sequence). This CDR3 comprises 14 residues. The CDR3 here is CASQRGAETGELFF. CDR3 bases: TGTGCCAGCCAGAGGGGGGCCGAGACCGGGGAGCTGTTTTTT.

The chain couples TRBV7-4 to TRBJ2-5, with 7 positions matching TRBD2. Germline V lookup: CDR1 SGHVT, CDR2 SQSDAQ. The CDR3 loop spans 17 amino acids. V was pared by 3 bases and J by 5 bases, with 15 bases of the junction left unmatched. The CDR3 bases are TGTGCCAGCAGCTTCGTCTTCGTCACCCTAGCGGAGGAGACCCAGTACTTC. It specifies CASSFVFVTLAEETQYF.

The chain carries TRBV19 and TRBJ1-3, with D possibly being TRBD1 (5 bases). Germline CDR1 LNHDA, CDR2 SQIVND (reference sequence). V was clipped by 7 bases and J by 8 bases, with 21 bases between them. The CDR3 is 15 residues long. In nucleotides, the CDR3 is TGTGCCAGTACTTCCCCAGGGTGGGCTCGCGACACCATATATTTT. Residues: CASTSPGWARDTIYF.

The chain combines TRBV7-2 with TRBJ2-1; TRBD1 matches 9 bases. V gave up 6 bases and J gave up 3 bases; unmatched junction bases: 6. Germline V gene data show CDR1 as SGHTA and CDR2 as FQGNSA. This CDR3 is built from 15 residues. In nucleotides, the CDR3 is TGTGCCAGCAGAGAACAGGGGGCGGTCTACAATGAGCAGTTCTTC. It translates to CASREQGAVYNEQFF.

The CDR3: CASSQLRAQPQHF. The CDR3 nucleotides are TGTGCCAGCAGCCAATTGCGGGCCCAGCCCCAGCATTTT. V and J are TRBV6-5 and TRBJ1-5; D is unclear. V lost 6 bases, J lost 7 bases, and 13 bases lay in between. The length of the CDR3 is 13 residues. Germline values: CDR1 MNHEY, CDR2 SVGAGI.

V and J are TRBV7-2 and TRBJ2-5, with 10 bases lining up with TRBD2. V dropped 2 bases and J dropped 5; count of bases not matched to a gene: 5. Germline V lookup: CDR1 SGHTA, CDR2 FQGNSA. The CDR3 sequence is 15 residues long. The CDR3 DNA reads as TGTGCCAGCAGCTTACCGAGCGGGGGGGCGGAGACCCAGTACTTC. Protein: CASSLPSGGAETQYF.

The J gene is TRBJ2-7, the V gene TRBV4-3, with TRBD1 identical over 7 bases. V lost 1 base to trimming and J lost 4 bases; unmatched junction nucleotides: 4. The length of the CDR3 is 14 residues. Germline V gene lookup returns CDR1 LGHNA and CDR2 YSLEER. CDR3 DNA sequence: TGCGCCAGCAGCCAAGGGGACAGCCTATACGAGCAGTACTTC. It specifies CASSQGDSLYEQYF.